This is a list of T cell receptor beta chains from one sample in a study of blood T cell repertoires in COVID-19. The protocol was immunoSEQ multiplex PCR, while the TCRdb copy is restricted to in-frame clones and leaves out a portion. The sample holds a few hundred thousand clones, 84% seen once. Sequenced sample: peripheral blood. These receptors all stem from a woman in her 30s who had recovered from COVID-19. The CDR3 runs from the conserved cysteine through the conserved F or W.

>TRBJ2-3|TRBV29-1
CSVEFAGEELTQYF
>TRBJ2-7|TRBV28
CASSLDPPGAGVDEQYF
>TRBJ2-5|TRBV2
CASSEASGTPQYF
>TRBJ2-7|TRBV2
CASTHPSGPGYEQYF
>TRBJ1-2|TRBV30
CAWSLLFRGIGAKAGYGYTF
>TRBJ2-1|TRBV21-1
CASSKGERGDEQFF
>TRBJ1-5|TRBV30
CAWSVGATGNNQPQHF
>TRBJ2-7|TRBV3-1/TRBV3-2
CASSQIWEAQADEQYF
>TRBJ2-7|TRBV15
CATSAQGYEQYF
>TRBJ1-1|TRBV6-5
CASSYPGGGTEAFF
>TRBJ2-3|TRBV11-3
CASSYGTWITDTQYF
>TRBJ2-3|TRBV2
CASSEYGKSTDTQYF
>TRBJ1-5|TRBV6-5
CASRTGGGNQPQHF